This T cell receptor (beta chain) was sequenced during a study of T cell repertoires in cytomegalovirus infection. Study in general: Public TCR beta signatures marked donors with CMV infection and the matching HLA.

General observations from the study: The study identified carriers of CMV plus the relevant HLA from cumulative public TCR beta family frequency. Predominance within the ex vivo response was attributable to HLA-C-restricted CMV-specific TCR beta clonotypes.

In its sample, this clonotype was seen many times. Antigen specificity is unknown. MiXCR, applied by TCRdb to the reads, yields one record per CDR3 protein. The sample includes approximately 500,000 distinct CDR3 sequences, approximately 15% of them seen just once. The sequence came from a human donor in good health (CMV status not recorded). Some clones in this sample may be carry-over from other donors' samples. The sequenced sample was CD8+ T cells from PBMCs.

CDR3 protein: CSLGQGTSNQPQHF. CDR3 in DNA: TGCAGTTTAGGACAGGGCACTAGCAATCAGCCCCAGCATTTT. The chain recombines TRBV20-1 with TRBJ1-5, with 8 bases lining up with TRBD1. The CDR3 runs 14 residues. The junction had 6 bases not matched to a gene; V was cut back by 8 bases and J by 0 bases. Germline lookup yields CDR1 DFQATT and CDR2 SNEGSKA (reference sequence).